The clone carrying this T cell receptor beta chain was seen only a few times. Its antigen is not identified. V was cut by 5 bases and J by 4 bases, with 17 bases left in between. CDR3 length equals 14 residues. Germline CDR1 is DFQATT and CDR2 is SNEGSKA (reference sequence). Amplified TCR beta CDR3 regions derived from RNA transcripts. HTBI primers were employed in a first-round RT-PCR of the TCR CDR3. TCRdb reanalysed the multiplex PCR reads using MiXCR and keeps one entry per CDR3 protein. The sample has about 480,000 distinct CDR3 sequences, around a fifth seen once; the top ten hold around 47%. The entry originates in a study of T cells in Graves' hyperthyroidism and ophthalmopathy. Study-level findings and limits: Appearing also in blood were most of the thyroid clonotypes expanded above 0.001.

The V call is TRBV20-1, the J call TRBJ1-1; D perhaps matches TRBD1 (6 bases). The sequencing sample was made of blood. The origin of this receptor is a woman in her 70s with Graves' ophthalmopathy. In DNA form, the CDR3 reads TGCAGTGCTGCCACATCTTCCAGGGGCACTGAAGCTTTCTTT. Residues: CSAATSSRGTEAFF.